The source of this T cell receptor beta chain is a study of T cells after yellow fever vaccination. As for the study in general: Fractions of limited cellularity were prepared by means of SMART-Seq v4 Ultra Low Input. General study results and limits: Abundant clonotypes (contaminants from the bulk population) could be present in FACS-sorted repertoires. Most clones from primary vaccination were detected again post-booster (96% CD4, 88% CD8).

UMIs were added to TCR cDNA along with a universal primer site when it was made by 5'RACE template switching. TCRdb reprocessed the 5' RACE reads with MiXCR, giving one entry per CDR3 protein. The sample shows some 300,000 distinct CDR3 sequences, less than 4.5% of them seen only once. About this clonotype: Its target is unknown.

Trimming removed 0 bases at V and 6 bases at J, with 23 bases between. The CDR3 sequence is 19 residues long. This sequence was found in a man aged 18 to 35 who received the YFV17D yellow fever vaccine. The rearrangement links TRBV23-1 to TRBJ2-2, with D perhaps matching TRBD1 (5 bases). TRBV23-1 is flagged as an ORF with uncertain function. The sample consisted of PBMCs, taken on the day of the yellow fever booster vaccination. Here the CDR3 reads CASSQSGPITPLSPGELFF. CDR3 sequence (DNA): TGCGCCAGCAGTCAATCGGGGCCGATCACACCCCTTAGCCCCGGGGAGCTGTTTTTT.